This entry features one TCR beta chain sequence. This CDR3 contains 14 residues. From germline, CDR1 is SEHNR and CDR2 FQNEAQ (reference sequence). V gave up 5 bases and J gave up 2 bases, with 13 bases separating them. The data are from a study of blood T cell repertoires in COVID-19. Looking at the study overall: From the United States, Italy and Spain came samples of acute and convalescent COVID-19. In each case, the material was cDNA or gDNA derived from T cells, B-cell-depleted T cells, or PBMCs.

Original methodology: Quantification of nucleated cells was approximated via reference gene primer amplification. Profiled with immunoSEQ multiplex PCR; TCRdb holds only in-frame clones, not every one. V and J calls plus clone size are reproduced from that table; the DNA served to infer D and trimming. The repertoire includes about 300,000 clones, about 91% of them detected once, and roughly 7% sits in the top ten. The chain combines TRBV7-9 with TRBJ2-7, with a tentative D call TRBD2 (7 bases). Sequenced: peripheral blood. The sequence was collected from a young woman who had recovered from COVID-19. CDR3 sequence: CASSPTGGPYEQYF. CDR3 coding DNA: TGTGCCAGCAGCCCGACGGGGGGCCCCTACGAGCAGTACTTC.